This TCR beta chain was identified during a study of blood T cells in healthy people across ages. Whole-study results and caveats: Diversity figures based on one million T cells were deemed too low.

As regards this clonotype: Antigen unknown.

Trimming cost V 3 bases and J 5 bases, with 10 bases left between them. Germline V gene data show CDR1 as GTSNPN and CDR2 as SVGIG (reference sequence). CDR3 size: 12 residues. Alongside a J-beta primer mix, a sample-barcoded 5' primer served in a second PCR lasting about 6 to 12 cycles. TCRdb ran MiXCR on the 5' RACE reads and lists one entry per CDR3 protein. The sample includes roughly 860,000 distinct CDR3 sequences, roughly 60% of them seen just once. The specimen sequenced was blood. The J gene is TRBJ2-5, the V gene TRBV30; D not certain. This TCR derives from a man aged 30 to 45 in good health. CDR3 protein: CAWRAQSETQYF. The CDR3 nucleotides are TGTGCCTGGAGAGCCCAGTCGGAGACCCAGTACTTC.